The 6 T cell receptor beta chains given below trace back to one sample, sequenced in a study of blood T cells in healthy people across ages. For the second PCR, which ran for about 7 to 11 cycles, a sample-barcoded 5' primer and a J-beta primer mix were used. Each CDR3 protein gets one entry after TCRdb re-called the 5' RACE reads with MiXCR. The sample lists roughly 640,000 distinct CDR3 sequences, about 30% occurring once. The sample taken for sequencing was blood. All receptors derive from a woman over 75 in good health.

This clonotype came up a few times. The chain combines TRBV4-1 with TRBJ1-5; TRBD1 agrees at 10 bases. Unmatched junction bases numbered 12, after V lost 4 bases and J lost 0 bases. Germline CDR1 MGHRA, CDR2 YSYEKL. The length of the CDR3 is 19 residues. Here the CDR3 reads CASSPQIGQGGYSNQPQHF. The CDR3 nucleotides read TGCGCCAGCAGCCCACAAATAGGACAGGGGGGATATAGCAATCAGCCCCAGCATTTT.

The chain carries TRBV29-1 and TRBJ2-5, with a weak D call TRBD1 (7 bases). The J call may be incorrect, as the DNA end agrees better with TRBJ2-7. CDR1 and CDR2 (germline): SQVTM, ANQGSEA. The CDR3 totals 14 residues. The CDR3 DNA reads TGCAGCGTAAGGCGAACCAGGGGGGCCTACGAGCAGTACTTC. Protein sequence: CSVRRTRGAYEQYF.

With respect to this clonotype: One junction end does not reproduce the germline sequence, and a read error may be involved. V usage is TRBV10-3 and J usage is TRBJ2-1; TRBD2 agrees at 7 bases. This CDR3 has 15 residues. In germline, CDR1 is ENHRY, CDR2 SYGVKD. The DNA for the CDR3 is TGTGCCAGCAGTTACGGGGGGACTACGCACAATGAGCAGTTCTTC. It encodes CASSYGGTTHNEQFF.

This clonotype was detected ten times or more. J is TRBJ2-3 and V is TRBV15, with a weak D call TRBD1 (5 bases). The CDR3 is 16 residues long. V lost 2 bases and J 2 bases, leaving 14 bases between the germline ends. Germline V gives CDR1 LNHNV, CDR2 YYDKDF (reference sequence). The CDR3 loop reads CATSRLGKDITDTQYF. The CDR3 region has the DNA TGTGCCACCAGCAGACTAGGGAAGGACATCACAGATACGCAGTATTTT.

This sequence joins TRBV12-3 or TRBV12-4 and TRBJ2-5; possible D gene TRBD2, 6 bases. Trimming removed 4 bases from V and 2 bases from J, with 14 bases in between. The CDR3 has 15 residues. The CDR3: CASSWASRGQETQYF. Written as DNA, the CDR3 is TGTGCCAGCAGTTGGGCTAGCCGGGGGCAAGAGACCCAGTACTTC.

This clonotype was observed many times. The J gene is TRBJ1-2, the V gene TRBV10-3; 9 nucleotides match TRBD1. CDR1 is ENHRY and CDR2 is SYGVKD in the germline V gene. The CDR3 has 14 amino acids. V was pared by 7 bases and J by 5 bases, with 8 bases of the junction left unmatched. The CDR3 coding sequence is TGTGCCATCAAGGGACAGGGACGGTCGTATGGCTACACCTTC. Amino acid sequence: CAIKGQGRSYGYTF.